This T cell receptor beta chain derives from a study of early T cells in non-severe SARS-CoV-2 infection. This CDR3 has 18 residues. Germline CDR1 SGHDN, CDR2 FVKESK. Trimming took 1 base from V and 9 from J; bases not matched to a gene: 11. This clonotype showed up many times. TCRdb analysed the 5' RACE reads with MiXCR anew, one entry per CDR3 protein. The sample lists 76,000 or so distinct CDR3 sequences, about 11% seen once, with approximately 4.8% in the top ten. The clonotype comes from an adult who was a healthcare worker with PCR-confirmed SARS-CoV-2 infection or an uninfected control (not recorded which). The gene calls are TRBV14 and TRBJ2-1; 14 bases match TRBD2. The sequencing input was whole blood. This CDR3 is CASSQGLAGGPKGLEQFF. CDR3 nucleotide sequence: TGTGCCAGCAGCCAAGGACTAGCGGGGGGGCCGAAGGGTCTTGAGCAGTTCTTC. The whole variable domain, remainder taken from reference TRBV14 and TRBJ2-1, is EAGVTQFPSHSVIEKGQTVTLRCDPISGHDNLYWYRRVMGKEIKFLLHFVKESKQDESGMPNNRFLAERTGGTYSTLKVQPAELEDSGVYFCASSQGLAGGPKGLEQFFGPGTRLTVL.